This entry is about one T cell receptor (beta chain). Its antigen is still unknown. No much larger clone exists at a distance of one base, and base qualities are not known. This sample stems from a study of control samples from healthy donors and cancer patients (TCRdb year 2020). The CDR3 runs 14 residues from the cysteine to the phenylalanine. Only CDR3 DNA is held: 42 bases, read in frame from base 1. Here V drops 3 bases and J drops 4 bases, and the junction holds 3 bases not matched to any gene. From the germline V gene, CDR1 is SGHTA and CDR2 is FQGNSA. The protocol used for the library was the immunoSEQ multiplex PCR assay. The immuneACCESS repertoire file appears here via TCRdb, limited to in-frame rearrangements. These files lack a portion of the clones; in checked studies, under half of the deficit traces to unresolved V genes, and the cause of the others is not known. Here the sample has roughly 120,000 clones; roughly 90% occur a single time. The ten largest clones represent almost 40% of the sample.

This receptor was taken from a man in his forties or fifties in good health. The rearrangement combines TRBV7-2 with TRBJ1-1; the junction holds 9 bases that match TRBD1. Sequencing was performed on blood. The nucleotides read TGTGCCAGCAGCTTCAGGACAGGGGCCACTGAAGCTTTCTTT. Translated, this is CASSFRTGATEAFF.